These 25 T cell receptor beta chains originate from one sample sequenced in a study of T cells in Graves' hyperthyroidism and ophthalmopathy (dated by TCRdb to between 2018 and 2020). The library came from multiplex PCR. Reads for this sample came from an Illumina HiSeq 2000. Amplification of TCR beta CDR3 regions was carried out from RNA transcripts. The first round of RT-PCR for the TCR CDR3 was performed with the HTBI primer set and the Qiagen OneStep RT-PCR kit. TCRdb itself trimmed the public reads at Q25 with fastp, ran MiXCR and retained productive beta chains. Duplicate CDR3 protein sequences are folded into a single record with the most common DNA and genes. The sample table lists approximately 500,000 distinct CDR3 sequences, around 46% of them with a count of one. The biggest ten clones account for around 8% of the sample. The sample consisted of peripheral blood or thyroid tissue (not recorded which). Every receptor here comes from a woman under 30 with Graves' hyperthyroidism.

A remark on this clonotype: Because it lacks the conserved phenylalanine or tryptophan at the end, this CDR3 is likely a read error. The chain links TRBV6-5 to TRBJ1-4; a weak D match, TRBD1 (5 bases). Germline CDR1 is MNHEY and CDR2 is SVGAGI. V was pared by 8 bases and J by 0 bases, with 13 bases between. CDR3 length: 15 amino acids. This CDR3 is CASCRTLPTNEKLFS. The DNA of the CDR3 is TGTGCCAGCTGTCGGACACTCCCAACTAATGAAAAACTGTTTTCT.

This clonotype was seen repeatedly, ten times or more. The rearrangement joins TRBV4-1 to TRBJ1-1, with D possibly TRBD1 on 6 matching bases. The V gene lost 6 bases and the J gene lost 2 bases, with 16 bases spanning the gap. CDR3 length: 15 residues. Looked up from germline, CDR1 is MGHRA and CDR2 is YSYEKL. The CDR3 protein is CASSPYQGGNTEAFF. The CDR3 DNA is TGCGCCAGCAGTCCGTACCAAGGGGGAAACACTGAAGCTTTCTTT.

A word on this clonotype: A much larger clone differs from this one at a single base, so this may be a read error. The V and J genes are TRBV13 and TRBJ1-1, with 8 bases matching TRBD1. This CDR3 comprises 17 residues. Germline values: CDR1 PRHDT, CDR2 FYEKMQ (reference sequence). Losses at the gene ends were 4 bases for V and 1 base for J; bases not matched to a gene: 11. DNA for the CDR3: TGTGCCAGCAGCTCAGGTTCAGGGGGCAGTCGGAACACTGAAGCTTTCTTT. Translating it yields CASSSGSGGSRNTEAFF.

CDR3 loop: CASSEPSGSRETQYF. DNA for the CDR3: TGTGCCAGCAGTGAGCCTAGCGGGAGTCGAGAGACCCAGTACTTC. The V gene is TRBV6-1, the J gene TRBJ2-5; 10 positions match TRBD2. Per the germline V gene, CDR1 is MNHNS and CDR2 is SASEGT. Losses at the gene ends were 3 bases for V and 4 bases for J; bases not matched to a gene: 5. CDR3 length equals 15 residues.

This clonotype was observed many times. The rearrangement links TRBV10-3 to TRBJ1-1; tentatively, D is TRBD1 (5 bases). V lost 2 bases and J 10 bases, leaving 20 bases between the germline ends. Germline V gene sequence: CDR1 ENHRY, CDR2 SYGVKD. The CDR3 sequence is 15 residues long. CDR3: CAISEIETGRLGAFF. The CDR3 DNA reads as TGTGCCATCAGTGAGATCGAGACGGGGCGACTAGGAGCTTTCTTT.

The V and J genes are TRBV5-6 and TRBJ1-4; 10 positions match TRBD1. This CDR3 is 14 amino acids long. V trimming: 10 bases; J trimming: 7 bases; junction bases outside the gene matches: 10. CDR1 and CDR2 from the germline V gene are SGHDT and YYEEEE. Here the CDR3 reads CAWATGQGVEKLFF. CDR3 nucleotide sequence: TGTGCCTGGGCCACCGGACAGGGGGTTGAAAAACTGTTTTTT.

Many counts were recorded for this clonotype. V gene TRBV6-6 combines with J gene TRBJ1-4; 7 bases fit TRBD1. V lost 8 bases, J lost 7 bases, and 7 bases stayed unmatched. Germline V gene lookup returns CDR1 MNHNY and CDR2 SVGAGI (reference sequence). This CDR3 is built from 13 residues. The CDR3 region has the DNA TGTGCCAGCTCCGGGACAGCAATTGAAAAACTGTTTTTT. It is translated as CASSGTAIEKLFF.

DNA for the CDR3: TGCGCCAGCGAGGACCACAGGGAATATGGCTACACCTTC. This gives the protein CASEDHREYGYTF. The V gene is TRBV10-2, the J gene TRBJ1-2, with D possibly being TRBD1 (6 bases). This CDR3 has 13 residues. The germline V and J ends were trimmed by 8 bases and 5 bases, with 15 bases remaining between them. CDR1 and CDR2 (germline): WSHSY, SAAADI.

Regarding this clonotype: A junction end diverges from the germline sequence, so it may reflect a read error. V and J are TRBV29-1 and TRBJ2-7; 12 bases agree with TRBD2. The CDR3 extends over 13 amino acids. Germline V gene data show CDR1 as SQVTM and CDR2 as ANQGSEA. CDR3 DNA: TGCAGTGCCCGGACTAGCGGGGCCTACGAGCAGTGCTTC. Encoded protein: CSARTSGAYEQCF.

This chain joins TRBV29-1 and TRBJ1-5; weak D call: TRBD1 (6 bases). V lost 8 bases and J lost 7, with 12 bases in between. The CDR3 spans 11 residues. Germline V gives CDR1 SQVTM, CDR2 ANQGSEA. The CDR3 bases are TGCAGCTACACCAGGGGACAGCCCCAGCATTTT. Protein sequence: CSYTRGQPQHF.

The V call is TRBV7-2, the J call TRBJ2-5; 10 positions match TRBD2. This CDR3 has 15 amino acids. V lost 2 bases to trimming and J lost 5 bases; unmatched junction nucleotides: 5. Germline CDR1 and CDR2: SGHTA and FQGNSA. CDR3 region: CASSLSGRGYETQYF. In DNA form, the CDR3 reads TGTGCCAGCAGCTTAAGCGGGAGGGGATATGAGACCCAGTACTTC.

This chain joins TRBV7-8 and TRBJ2-7; 13 bases line up with TRBD2. The CDR3 consists of 15 residues. Germline V gene sequence: CDR1 SGHVS, CDR2 FQNEAQ. V gave up 5 bases and J gave up 7 bases; unmatched junction bases: 8. The CDR3 is CASSILAGGRNEQYF. The CDR3 DNA is TGTGCCAGCAGCATACTAGCGGGAGGGCGAAATGAGCAGTACTTC.

In this sample, this clonotype turned up many times. This chain connects TRBV7-2 to TRBJ1-1, with D possibly being TRBD1 (6 bases). The V gene lost 5 bases and the J gene lost 11 bases, with 15 bases spanning the gap. The CDR3 runs to 12 residues. CDR1 and CDR2 (germline): SGHTA, FQGNSA. For the CDR3, the DNA is TGTGCCAGCAGCCTCGGGAGGGGGTTTGCTTTCTTT. This encodes CASSLGRGFAFF.

This chain joins TRBV24-1 and TRBJ2-7, with 9 bases fitting TRBD2. Trimming removed 3 bases from V and 3 bases from J; junction bases left unmatched: 5. The CDR3 length is 15 residues. Looked up from germline, CDR1 is KGHDR and CDR2 is SFDVKD. Written as DNA, the CDR3 is TGTGCCACCAGTGATGCCGGGACTAGCAACTACGAGCAGTACTTC. This gives the protein CATSDAGTSNYEQYF.

There are many counts of this clonotype. The chain joins TRBV4-3 to TRBJ1-2, with 7 bases lining up with TRBD1. The CDR3 totals 15 residues. The ends lost 1 base at V and 5 bases at J; junction bases unmatched: 7. Germline V lookup: CDR1 LGHNA, CDR2 YSLEER. This CDR3 reads CASSQGVEGAYGYTF. Written as DNA, the CDR3 is TGCGCCAGCAGCCAAGGAGTAGAGGGGGCGTATGGCTACACCTTC.

This clonotype has ten or more counts. This chain connects TRBV29-1 to TRBJ1-1, with TRBD1 matching over 7 bases. This CDR3 has 12 residues. V shed 4 bases and J 11 bases; nucleotides not matched to a gene: 10. The V gene's germline CDR1 is SQVTM and CDR2 ANQGSEA. CDR3 amino acids: CSVGSTGRLAFF. As DNA, the CDR3 is TGCAGCGTTGGTTCGACAGGGAGGTTGGCTTTCTTT.

This clonotype was found many times. The V gene is TRBV20-1, the J gene TRBJ2-5; D is unclear. The CDR3 loop spans 17 amino acids. Germline CDR1 and CDR2: DFQATT and SNEGSKA (reference sequence). V lost 6 bases and J lost 0, with 23 bases in between. Here the CDR3 reads CSAIIAGQTPYQETQYF. The DNA for the CDR3 is TGCAGTGCAATTATAGCAGGTCAAACACCGTACCAAGAGACCCAGTACTTC.

This clonotype was detected ten times or more. The chain has TRBV19 and TRBJ2-7, with 7 bases matching TRBD1. The CDR3 is made up of 15 amino acids. J lost 2 bases, V lost 3 bases, and 7 bases had no gene match. Germline CDR1 LNHDA, CDR2 SQIVND (reference sequence). Here the CDR3 reads CASSILAGGPYEQYF. The CDR3 DNA follows: TGTGCCAGTAGTATTTTGGCAGGGGGACCCTACGAGCAGTACTTC.

This chain links TRBV29-1 with TRBJ1-5; TRBD1 might be the D (6 bases). The V and J ends lost 8 bases and 7 bases respectively, with 9 bases between them. This CDR3 spans 10 amino acids. The germline V gene encodes CDR1 SQVTM and CDR2 ANQGSEA. In DNA, the CDR3 is TGCAGCCGAGGGGGGCAGCCCCAGCATTTT. It is translated as CSRGGQPQHF.

In DNA form, the CDR3 reads TGCAGCTTGGAAGCGGTTTCTGGGGAGCTGTTTTTT. Translated: CSLEAVSGELFF. This chain joins TRBV29-1 and TRBJ2-2; possibly TRBD2 for D (5 bases). In germline, CDR1 is SQVTM, CDR2 ANQGSEA. The V end lost 8 bases, the J end lost 8 bases, and 15 bases lay between the germline ends. CDR3 length equals 12 residues.

The rearrangement joins TRBV29-1 to TRBJ1-4; D gene uncertain. The CDR3 has 11 residues. V lost 1 base, J lost 8 bases, and 5 bases lay in between. Germline lookup yields CDR1 SQVTM and CDR2 ANQGSEA. The CDR3 sequence: CSVEVGEKLFF. In DNA form, the CDR3 reads TGCAGCGTTGAAGTAGGGGAAAAACTGTTTTTT.

This clonotype was seen more than once but under ten times. V is TRBV7-9 and J is TRBJ2-1; 12 bases are a match to TRBD2. Germline CDR1 SEHNR, CDR2 FQNEAQ (reference sequence). With 4 bases clipped from V and 8 bases from J, the junction kept 9 bases outside the gene matches. There are 16 residues in the CDR3. DNA for the CDR3: TGTGCCAGCAGCTCCTCTAGCGGGAGGGTAATCCATGAGCAGTTCTTC. This sequence encodes CASSSSSGRVIHEQFF.

CDR3 residues: CASSPSGHGELFF. The DNA for the CDR3 is TGTGCCAGCAGCCCTAGCGGGCACGGGGAGCTGTTTTTT. This sequence joins TRBV5-4 and TRBJ2-2; TRBD2 agrees at 8 bases. This CDR3 comprises 13 residues. V was pared by 4 bases and J by 7 bases, with 3 bases of the junction left unmatched. Germline V gives CDR1 SGHNT, CDR2 YYREEE (reference sequence).

V gene TRBV12-3 or TRBV12-4 combines with J gene TRBJ1-2; no firm D call. This CDR3 has 13 amino acids. V lost 2 bases and J lost 6, with 10 bases in between. CDR3 in amino acids: CASSLREVNGYTF. Written as DNA, the CDR3 is TGTGCCAGCAGTTTAAGGGAAGTCAATGGCTACACCTTC.

The rearrangement uses TRBV15 and TRBJ2-2; TRBD1 agrees at 7 bases. Germline CDR1 reads LNHNV; CDR2 reads YYDKDF (reference sequence). V was clipped by 3 bases and J by 0 bases; unmatched bases: 1. CDR3 size: 15 residues. CDR3 coding DNA: TGTGCCACCAGCAGCCAGGGGGCGAACACCGGGGAGCTGTTTTTT. Protein: CATSSQGANTGELFF.